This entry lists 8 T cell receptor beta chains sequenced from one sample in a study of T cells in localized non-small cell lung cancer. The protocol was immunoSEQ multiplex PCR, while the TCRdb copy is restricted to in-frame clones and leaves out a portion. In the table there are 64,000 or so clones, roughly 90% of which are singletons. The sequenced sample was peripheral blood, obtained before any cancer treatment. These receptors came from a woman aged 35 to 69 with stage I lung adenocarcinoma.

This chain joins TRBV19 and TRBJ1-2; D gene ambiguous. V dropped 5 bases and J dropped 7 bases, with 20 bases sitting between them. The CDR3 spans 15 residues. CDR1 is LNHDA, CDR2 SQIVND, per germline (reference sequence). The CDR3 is CASSFGPQEGSGYTF. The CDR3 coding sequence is TGTGCCAGTAGTTTTGGACCGCAGGAAGGCTCTGGCTACACCTTC.

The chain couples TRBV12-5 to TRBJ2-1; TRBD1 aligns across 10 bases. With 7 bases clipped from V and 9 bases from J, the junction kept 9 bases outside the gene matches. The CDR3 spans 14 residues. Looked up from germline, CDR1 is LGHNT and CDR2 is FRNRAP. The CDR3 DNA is TGTGCTAGTGCCGGGGACAGGGGCGACGGTGAGCAGTTCTTC. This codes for CASAGDRGDGEQFF.

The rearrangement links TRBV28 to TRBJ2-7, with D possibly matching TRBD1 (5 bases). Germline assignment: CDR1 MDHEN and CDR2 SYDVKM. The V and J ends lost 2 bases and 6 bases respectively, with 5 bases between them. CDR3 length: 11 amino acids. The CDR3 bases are TGTGCCAGCAGTTTACAGGGCGAGCAGTACTTC. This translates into CASSLQGEQYF.

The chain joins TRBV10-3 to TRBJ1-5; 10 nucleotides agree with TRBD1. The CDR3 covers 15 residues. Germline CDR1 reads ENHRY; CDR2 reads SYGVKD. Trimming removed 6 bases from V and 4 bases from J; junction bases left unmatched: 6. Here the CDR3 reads CAIRADRGNNQPQHF. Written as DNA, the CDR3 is TGTGCCATCAGGGCGGACAGGGGGAATAATCAGCCCCAGCATTTT.

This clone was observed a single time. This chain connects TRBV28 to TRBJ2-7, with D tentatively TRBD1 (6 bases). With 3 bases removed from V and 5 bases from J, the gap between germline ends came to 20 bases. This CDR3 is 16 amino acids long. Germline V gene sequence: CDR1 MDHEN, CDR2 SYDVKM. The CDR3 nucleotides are TGTGCCAGCAGTTTCGACTCGGCAGGGGATAAGAACGAGCAGTACTTC. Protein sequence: CASSFDSAGDKNEQYF.

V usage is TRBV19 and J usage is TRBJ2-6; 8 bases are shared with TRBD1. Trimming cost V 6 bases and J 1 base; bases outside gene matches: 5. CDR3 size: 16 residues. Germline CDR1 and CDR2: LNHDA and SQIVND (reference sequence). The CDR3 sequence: CASSPGGGSGANVLTF. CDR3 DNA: TGTGCCAGTAGCCCAGGGGGCGGTTCTGGGGCCAACGTCCTGACTTTC.

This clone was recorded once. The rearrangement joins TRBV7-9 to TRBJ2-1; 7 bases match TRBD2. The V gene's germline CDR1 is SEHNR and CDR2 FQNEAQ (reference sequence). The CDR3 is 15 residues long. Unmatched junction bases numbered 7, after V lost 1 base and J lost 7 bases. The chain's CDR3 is CASSLGLAVLNEQFF. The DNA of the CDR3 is TGTGCCAGCAGCTTAGGTCTAGCGGTTCTAAATGAGCAGTTCTTC.

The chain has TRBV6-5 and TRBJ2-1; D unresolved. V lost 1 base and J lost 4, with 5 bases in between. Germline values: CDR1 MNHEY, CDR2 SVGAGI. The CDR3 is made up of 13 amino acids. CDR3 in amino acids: CASSYLGYNEQFF. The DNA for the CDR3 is TGTGCCAGCAGTTACTTAGGGTACAATGAGCAGTTCTTC.